The T cell receptor beta chain under discussion was sequenced for a study of CD8 T cells in Susac syndrome. RNA in amounts of roughly 0.5 to 1 ug was reverse transcribed with random hexamers. Across 54 Vbeta and 13 Jbeta, immunoSEQ multiplex PCR amplified TCR beta CDR3. TCRdb re-called the immunoSEQ multiplex PCR reads with MiXCR, one entry per CDR3 protein. The table shows approximately 150,000 distinct CDR3 sequences, with about 93% occurring only once. Negative isolation yielded CD8+ and CD4+ T cells; FACS enriched TEMRA cells. Between the trimmed V and J ends, which lost 0 bases and 1 base, there was a span of 7 bases. The V gene's germline CDR1 is LGHDT and CDR2 YNNKEL (reference sequence). The CDR3 has 15 amino acids.

Sequencing was performed on CD4+ T cells from PBMCs. The chain combines TRBV3-1 with TRBJ1-5; unclear D gene. This TCR came from a human donor with multiple sclerosis. The CDR3 protein is CASSQDARSNQPQHF. The CDR3 coding sequence is TGTGCCAGCAGCCAAGATGCGCGGAGCAATCAGCCCCAGCATTTT.